The 8 T cell receptor beta chains below were found in one sample sequenced in a study of prognosis after radiotherapy for stage I lung cancer. Genomic DNA was the source, and TCR beta CDR3 was amplified from it by two-round multiplex PCR. Primers were specific to each TRBV and TRBJ gene in first-round PCR. TCRdb itself ran the multiplex PCR reads through MiXCR, one entry per CDR3 protein. Counted here are about 12,000 distinct CDR3 sequences, 45% to 60% occurring once; the ten biggest clones make up 20% to 25%. The specimen comprised PBMCs, sampled before or after stereotactic body radiation therapy (not recorded which). These receptors all come from a donor at least 50 years old with non-small cell lung cancer.

This clonotype appeared once. This chain uses TRBV7-2 with TRBJ2-1, with 14 bases identical to TRBD2. V was clipped by 5 bases and J by 6 bases; unmatched bases: 12. This CDR3 spans 18 amino acids. The V gene's germline CDR1 is SGHTA and CDR2 FQGNSA. Here the CDR3 reads CASSISRSGLAGVNEQFF. The DNA of the CDR3 is TGTGCCAGCAGCATATCAAGATCGGGACTAGCGGGAGTCAATGAGCAGTTCTTC.

The rearrangement links TRBV6-1 to TRBJ2-1, with a weak D call TRBD2 (6 bases). Germline V gene lookup returns CDR1 MNHNS and CDR2 SASEGT. This CDR3 is 14 amino acids long. V was clipped by 6 bases and J by 7 bases, with 16 bases between them. CDR3 residues: CASRITSGGNEQFF. As DNA, the CDR3 is TGTGCCAGCAGGATTACCTCTGGAGGGAATGAGCAGTTCTTC.

There are many counts of this clonotype. The chain has TRBV9 and TRBJ2-3; D unclear. The germline gives CDR1 SGDLS, CDR2 YYNGEE. The CDR3 is 15 residues long. The V end was cut by 0 bases, the J end by 1 base, with 9 bases between. The CDR3 sequence is CASSVVGVGTDTQYF. The DNA for the CDR3 is TGTGCCAGCAGCGTAGTTGGGGTGGGCACAGATACGCAGTATTTT. The whole variable domain, filled in from reference TRBV9 and TRBJ2-3, reads DSGVTQTPKHLITATGQRVTLRCSPRSGDLSVYWYQQSLDQGLQFLIQYYNGEERAKGNILERFSAQQFPDLHSELNLSSLELGDSALYFCASSVVGVGTDTQYFGPGTRLTVL.

The rearrangement uses TRBV6-1 and TRBJ1-2, with D unclear. Trimming shortened V by 6 bases and J by 4 bases, and 12 bases separated the two germline ends. The CDR3 is 13 residues long. Germline-derived CDR1 and CDR2 are MNHNS and SASEGT. The CDR3 region has the DNA TGTGCCAGCAGCGAGACGGGTGGCTATGGCTACACCTTC. Protein product: CASSETGGYGYTF.

This clonotype was counted at least ten times. It may be a read error: a sequence one base away is much more abundant. This chain connects TRBV3-1 to TRBJ2-7, with no clear D. The CDR3 covers 13 residues. Germline V lookup: CDR1 LGHDT, CDR2 YNNKEL (reference sequence). The DNA of the CDR3 is TGTGCCCGCAGCCAAATTCCCCCCTACGAGCAGTACTTC. Residues: CARSQIPPYEQYF.

As regards this clonotype: A far larger clone is one nucleotide away, so this likely arose from a read error. V is TRBV20-1 and J is TRBJ2-7; D uncertain. CDR3 length: 12 residues. CDR1 is DFQATT, CDR2 SNEGSKA, per germline (reference sequence). V was trimmed by 4 bases and J by 7 bases, leaving 14 bases between them. The CDR3 sequence: CSATPSYNEQYF. In DNA, the CDR3 is TGCAGTGCTACGCCTTCCTACAATGAGCAGTACTTC.

A note on this clonotype: A read error likely explains this, since a far larger clone differs by one base. The chain is built from TRBV7-9 and TRBJ2-7; D could derive from TRBD1 or TRBD2 (5 bases each). Looked up from germline, CDR1 is SEHNR and CDR2 is FQNEAQ (reference sequence). The CDR3 contains 16 residues. Trimming removed 4 bases at V and 4 bases at J, with 20 bases between. The CDR3 sequence is CASSSRGPARDYEQYF. CDR3 bases: TGTGCCAGCAGCTCCCGGGGCCCCGCAAGGGATTACGAGCAGTACTTC.

Points on this clonotype: The DNA is omitted, as the CDR3 cannot be located on it reliably, and the CDR3 follows TCRdb's listing. The rearrangement links TRBV6-2 or TRBV6-3 to TRBJ2-1; TRBD1, as called in the table, went unchecked against the DNA. The CDR3 has 17 amino acids, counting both end residues. Germline V gene data show CDR1 as MNHEY and CDR2 as SVGEGT. The chain's CDR3 is CASSFGAGGLSRHEQFF.